This is a list of T cell receptor beta chains from one sample in a study of blood T cell repertoires in COVID-19. Assay: immunoSEQ multiplex PCR; the TCRdb copy retains only in-frame clones and omits some. The table lists 110,000 or so clones, 85% to 90% of them singletons, with 4% to 5.5% in the top ten. Sequenced: peripheral blood. The source is a woman aged 45-60 years with acute or convalescent COVID-19. Both conserved end residues are part of each CDR3. The D gene is left open where the match is weak. Some rows mark clone size as missing; the rest say once, few, many or name a class of expanded clone.

clone size | CDR3 length | J gene | V gene | D gene | CDR3 protein | CDR3 DNA
NA | 13 | TRBJ2-3 | TRBV6-5 | TRBD2 | CASSYGSGGTQYF | TGTGCCAGCAGTTACGGGTCGGGAGGTACGCAGTATTTT
few | 14 | TRBJ2-2 | TRBV19 | TRBD1 | CASQTGAGTGELFF | TGTGCCAGCCAGACAGGGGCAGGGACCGGGGAGCTGTTTTTT
NA | 16 | TRBJ2-1 | TRBV5-1 | TRBD2 | CASSLGLAGNYNEQFF | TGCGCCAGCAGCCTAGGACTAGCGGGGAACTACAATGAGCAGTTCTTC
NA | 10 | TRBJ1-1 | TRBV28 | NA | CASKSIEAFF | TGTGCCAGCAAAAGCATCGAAGCTTTCTTT
NA | 14 | TRBJ1-6 | TRBV7-2 | NA | CASSLDSKHSPLHF | TGTGCCAGCAGCTTGGACAGTAAGCATTCACCCCTCCACTTT
NA | 12 | TRBJ2-7 | TRBV3-1/TRBV3-2 | NA | CASSQVYYEQYF | TGTGCCAGCAGCCAAGTTTACTACGAGCAGTACTTC
NA | 15 | TRBJ1-2 | TRBV29-1 | TRBD1 | CSVGGQVIANYGYTF | TGCAGCGTTGGAGGACAGGTGATAGCTAACTATGGCTACACCTTC
NA | 14 | TRBJ2-4 | TRBV6-2/TRBV6-3 | NA | CASSYSAGKNIQYF | TGTGCCAGCAGCTACTCGGCAGGGAAAAACATTCAGTACTTC
NA | 14 | TRBJ1-1 | TRBV18 | NA | CASSVGTSITEAFF | TGTGCCAGCTCAGTCGGGACATCAATCACTGAAGCTTTCTTT
NA | 13 | TRBJ2-7 | TRBV14 | NA | CASSATWGSEQYF | TGTGCCAGCAGCGCCACCTGGGGCTCCGAGCAGTACTTC
few | 13 | TRBJ2-7 | TRBV30 | TRBD1 | CAWSGTGNYEQYF | TGTGCCTGGAGTGGGACAGGGAACTACGAGCAGTACTTC
NA | 13 | TRBJ2-7 | TRBV6-2/TRBV6-3 | TRBD1 | CASSGQGYYEQYF | TGTGCCAGCAGTGGACAGGGATACTACGAGCAGTACTTC
once | 15 | TRBJ1-2 | TRBV5-1 | NA | CASSWSEGGPYGYTF | TGCGCCAGCAGCTGGAGTGAGGGGGGGCCTTATGGCTACACCTTC
NA | 13 | TRBJ1-2 | TRBV4-1 | NA | CASSQTILHGYTF | TGCGCCAGCAGCCAAACAATTCTCCATGGCTACACCTTC
NA | 13 | TRBJ1-1 | TRBV12-3/TRBV12-4 | NA | CATRTGELTEAFF | TGTGCCACCCGAACTGGGGAGTTGACTGAAGCTTTCTTT
NA | 12 | TRBJ1-3 | TRBV30 | NA | CAWAGSGNTIYF | TGTGCCTGGGCAGGGTCAGGAAACACCATATATTTT
NA | 15 | TRBJ2-7 | TRBV7-2 | TRBD2 | CASSLAGGSSYEQYF | TGTGCCAGCAGCTTAGCGGGAGGGAGCTCCTACGAGCAGTACTTC
NA | 15 | TRBJ1-5 | TRBV19 | TRBD1 | CATQLEDRGGGPQHF | TGTGCCACCCAATTAGAGGACAGGGGTGGGGGGCCCCAGCATTTT